This T cell receptor beta chain was sequenced for a study of Graves' ophthalmopathy and Graves' hyperthyroidism. Overall study results and limits: Blood also held most thyroid clonotypes expanded above 0.001 frequency.

CDR3 regions of TCR beta were amplified from RNA transcripts. First-round RT-PCR with HTBI primers preceded a second-round multiplex PCR. From the multiplex PCR reads, TCRdb called clonotypes with MiXCR, one entry per CDR3 protein. Counted here are approximately 540,000 distinct CDR3 sequences, 35% to 45% occurring once; the ten biggest clones make up about 4%. Uncontrolled infections, pregnancy, lactation or other autoimmune diseases led to patient exclusion. Physicians reached a diagnosis by relying on clinical symptoms, serum thyroxine, TRAb, thyroid ultrasound and orbital computed tomography. This clonotype occurred a few times. Its antigen is undetermined. V lost 6 bases and J lost 3; bases outside the gene matches: 9. The CDR3 has 15 residues. Germline CDR1 and CDR2: SNHLY and FYNNEI.

Sequenced: peripheral blood or thyroid tissue (not recorded which). The clonotype originates from an adult man with Graves' hyperthyroidism. The gene calls are TRBV2 and TRBJ2-7; 9 bases agree with TRBD1. The chain's CDR3 is CASRAAGQGSYEQYF. CDR3 sequence (DNA): TGTGCCAGCAGAGCTGCGGGACAGGGCAGCTACGAGCAGTACTTC.